This T cell receptor beta chain derives from a study of technical replicates of blood from several donors (dated by TCRdb to 2017 to 2019). As for this clone: No cognate antigen has been identified for it. No base quality information exists; no much larger clone differs at one position.

Libraries came from the immunoSEQ multiplex PCR assay. In its TCRdb copy, this immuneACCESS table keeps in-frame sequences only and misses some clones. Where compared with another copy, unresolved V genes explain less than half of these, and the others have no known cause. The sample table contains 85,000 to 100,000 clones; only one count was recorded for 95% of them. The ten largest clones represent approximately 0.26% of the sample. The receptor's source is a human donor in good health. Sequenced: T cells isolated from PBMCs.

The bases read TGTGCCAGCAGCCACCAAGGGGGACACCAAGCTTTCTTT. Protein translation: CASSHQGGHQAFF. Here the chain combines TRBV11-2 and TRBJ1-1; possibly the D gene is TRBD1, per 6 matching bases. According to the germline V gene, CDR1 reads SGHAT and CDR2 reads FQNNGV. Trimming removed 5 bases from V and 9 bases from J, leaving 16 bases between the germline ends. The CDR3 spans 13 residues, from the cysteine through the phenylalanine. CDR3 DNA only is kept here, 39 bases in frame from base 1.